This T cell receptor (beta chain) was profiled in a study of cytomegalovirus exposure and HLA in healthy donors. Study-wide points: Presence/absence results assume similar sequencing depth per donor, which may not hold. Overall, roughly 170 TCR beta chains were annotated as cytomegalovirus-associated. CMV serostatus was the only immune exposure information that was available.

The donors (healthy individuals) were bone marrow donors. A multiplex PCR was run with 60 Vbeta primers and 13 Jbeta primers. Assay: immunoSEQ multiplex PCR; the TCRdb copy retains only in-frame clones and omits some. The sample carries over 75,000 clones, about 80% recorded once. Turning to this clone: Its antigen is still unknown.

In germline, CDR1 is SNHLY, CDR2 FYNNEI. CDR3 length: 14 amino acids. V shed 5 bases and J shed 0 bases, with 8 bases lying between them. This sequence was found in a woman aged 60 to 75 in good health and CMV-seronegative. This chain links TRBV2 with TRBJ2-4; D may be TRBD1 (5 bases). The specimen was PBMCs. This CDR3 is CASSLQGAKNIQYF. CDR3 coding DNA: TGTGCCAGCAGTCTTCAGGGAGCCAAAAACATTCAGTACTTC.